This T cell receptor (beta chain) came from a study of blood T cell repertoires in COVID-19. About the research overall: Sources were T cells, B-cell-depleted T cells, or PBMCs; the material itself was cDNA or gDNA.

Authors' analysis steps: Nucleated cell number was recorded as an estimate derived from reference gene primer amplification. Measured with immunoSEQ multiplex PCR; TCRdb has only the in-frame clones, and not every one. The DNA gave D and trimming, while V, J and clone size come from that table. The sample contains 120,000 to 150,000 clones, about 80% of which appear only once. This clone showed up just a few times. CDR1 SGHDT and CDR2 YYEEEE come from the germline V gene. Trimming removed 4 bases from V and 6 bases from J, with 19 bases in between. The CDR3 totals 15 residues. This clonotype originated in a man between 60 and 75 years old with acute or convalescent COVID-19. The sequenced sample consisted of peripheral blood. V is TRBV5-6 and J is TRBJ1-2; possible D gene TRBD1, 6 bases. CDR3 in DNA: TGTGCCAGCAGCGCACCGGGACACTCGCGCCATGGCTACACCTTC. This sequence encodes CASSAPGHSRHGYTF.